These 8 T cell receptor beta chains came from one sample sequenced in a study of identifying expanded T cells in peripheral blood. The repertoire was sequenced with immunoSEQ multiplex PCR; TCRdb's copy has only in-frame clones and lacks some. The sample consists of roughly 63,000 clones, around 81% of them appearing once. The sequenced material came from blood. Receptors originate from a person aged 18-69 years in good health.

V usage is TRBV19 and J usage is TRBJ2-5; D is undetermined. Germline CDR1 and CDR2: LNHDA and SQIVND (reference sequence). Trimming pared 2 bases from V and 3 bases from J, leaving 7 bases between. The CDR3 is 13 amino acids. CDR3: CASSIRVKETQYF. The DNA for the CDR3 is TGTGCCAGTAGTATACGGGTTAAAGAGACCCAGTACTTC.

The V and J genes are TRBV7-9 and TRBJ1-2, with D maybe TRBD1 (5 bases). Germline V gene lookup returns CDR1 SEHNR and CDR2 FQNEAQ (reference sequence). The CDR3 has 15 amino acids. V lost 0 bases and J lost 7, with 15 bases in between. Here the CDR3 reads CASSLALGGIGGYTF. The CDR3 DNA sequence: TGTGCCAGCAGCTTAGCGCTTGGGGGGATTGGTGGCTACACCTTC.

This clone has a handful of counts. This chain uses TRBV4-2 with TRBJ2-3; no clear D. This CDR3 has 16 amino acids. CDR1 and CDR2 from the germline V gene are LGHNA and YNFKEQ. Trimming took off 0 bases at V and 1 base at J, with 11 bases between the two ends. CDR3: CASSQESAPRTDTQYF. CDR3 nucleotide sequence: TGTGCCAGCAGCCAAGAATCAGCTCCCCGCACAGATACGCAGTATTTT.

This clone was observed a single time. The V gene is TRBV5-4, the J gene TRBJ2-7; TRBD1 might be the D (5 bases). V was pared by 0 bases and J by 0 bases, with 13 bases between. Germline CDR1 is SGHNT and CDR2 is YYREEE (reference sequence). The CDR3 sequence is 16 residues long. The CDR3 DNA reads as TGTGCCAGCAGCTTGGATGGCAGGGCCTCCTCCTACGAGCAGTACTTC. Its translation is CASSLDGRASSYEQYF.

The V and J genes are TRBV7-8 and TRBJ2-5; D gene ambiguous. Trimming took off 2 bases at V and 0 bases at J, with 4 bases between the two ends. The CDR3 sequence is 13 residues long. Per germline, CDR1 SGHVS and CDR2 FQNEAQ. The DNA for the CDR3 is TGTGCCAGCAGCTTACCCAACCAAGAGACCCAGTACTTC. This encodes CASSLPNQETQYF.

The V gene is TRBV4-3, the J gene TRBJ2-1; weak D call: TRBD2 (5 bases). Trimming took 0 bases from V and 0 from J, leaving 15 bases between them. The CDR3 has 18 residues. Germline CDR1 LGHNA, CDR2 YSLEER. The CDR3 spells CASSQESAARSSYNEQFF. Written as DNA, the CDR3 is TGCGCCAGCAGCCAAGAGTCAGCGGCGCGGAGCTCCTACAATGAGCAGTTCTTC.

The rearrangement joins TRBV5-6 to TRBJ2-5; D assignment may be TRBD1 or TRBD2 (5 bases each). This CDR3 region has 13 residues. The germline V and J ends were trimmed by 3 bases and 5 bases, with 11 bases remaining between them. Germline V gene lookup returns CDR1 SGHDT and CDR2 YYEEEE. CDR3 protein: CASSYSGRETQYF. In DNA form, the CDR3 reads TGTGCCAGCAGCTATTCGGGGCGGGAGACCCAGTACTTC.

This clone was picked up one time. V gene TRBV2 combines with J gene TRBJ2-2; D might be TRBD1 (5 bases). CDR3 length: 14 amino acids. V was pared by 7 bases and J by 1 base, with 10 bases between. Germline V gives CDR1 SNHLY, CDR2 FYNNEI. The CDR3 loop reads CASKNDRNTGELFF. The CDR3 nucleotides read TGTGCCAGCAAAAACGACAGGAACACCGGGGAGCTGTTTTTT.